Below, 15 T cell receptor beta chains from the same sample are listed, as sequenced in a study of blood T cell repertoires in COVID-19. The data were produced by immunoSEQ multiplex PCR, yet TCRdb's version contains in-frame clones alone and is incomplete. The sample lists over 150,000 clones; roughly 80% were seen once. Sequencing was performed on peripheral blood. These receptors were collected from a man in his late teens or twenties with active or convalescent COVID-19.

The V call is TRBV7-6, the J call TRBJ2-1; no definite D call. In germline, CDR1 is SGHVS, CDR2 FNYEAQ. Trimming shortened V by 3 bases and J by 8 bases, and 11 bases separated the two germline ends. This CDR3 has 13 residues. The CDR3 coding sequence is TGTGCCAGCAGCTTCCCTCCGGTAGATGAGCAGTTCTTC. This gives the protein CASSFPPVDEQFF.

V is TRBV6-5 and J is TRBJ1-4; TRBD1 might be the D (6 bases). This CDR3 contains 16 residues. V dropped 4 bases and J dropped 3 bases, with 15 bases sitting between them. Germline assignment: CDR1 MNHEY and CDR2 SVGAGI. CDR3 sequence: CASSWGGGLSNEKLFF. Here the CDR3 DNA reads TGTGCCAGCAGTTGGGGCGGGGGCTTATCTAATGAAAAACTGTTTTTT.

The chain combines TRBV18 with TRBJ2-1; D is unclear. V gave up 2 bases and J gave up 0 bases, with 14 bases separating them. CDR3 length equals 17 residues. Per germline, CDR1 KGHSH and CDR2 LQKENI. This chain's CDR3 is CASSPVRQRSSYNEQFF. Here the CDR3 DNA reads TGTGCCAGCTCACCAGTCCGCCAACGCAGCTCCTACAATGAGCAGTTCTTC.

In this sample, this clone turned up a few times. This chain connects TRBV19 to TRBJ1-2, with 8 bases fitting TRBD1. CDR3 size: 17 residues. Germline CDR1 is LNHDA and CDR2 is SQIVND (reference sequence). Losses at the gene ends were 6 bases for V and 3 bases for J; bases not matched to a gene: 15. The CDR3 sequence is CASRRWGGQGDYYGYTF. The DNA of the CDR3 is TGTGCCAGTAGACGATGGGGAGGACAGGGCGATTACTATGGCTACACCTTC.

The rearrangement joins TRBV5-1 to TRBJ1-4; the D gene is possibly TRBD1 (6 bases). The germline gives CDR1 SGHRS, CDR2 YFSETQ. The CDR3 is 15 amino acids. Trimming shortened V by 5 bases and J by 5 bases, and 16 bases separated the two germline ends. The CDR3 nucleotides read TGCGCCAGCAGAAACATACAGGGTCTAAATGAAAAACTGTTTTTT. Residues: CASRNIQGLNEKLFF.

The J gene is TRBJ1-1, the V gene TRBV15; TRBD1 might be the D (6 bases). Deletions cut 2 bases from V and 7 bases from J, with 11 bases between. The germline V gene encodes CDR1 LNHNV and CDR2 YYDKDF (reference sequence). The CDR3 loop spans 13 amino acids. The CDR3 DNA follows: TGTGCCACCAGCAGAACAGGGTTGGGTGAAGCTTTCTTT. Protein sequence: CATSRTGLGEAFF.

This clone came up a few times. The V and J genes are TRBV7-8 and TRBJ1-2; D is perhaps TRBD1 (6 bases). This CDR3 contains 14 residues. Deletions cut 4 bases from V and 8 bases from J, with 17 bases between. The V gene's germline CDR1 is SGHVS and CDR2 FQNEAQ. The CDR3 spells CASSYGQRLRGYTF. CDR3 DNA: TGTGCCAGCAGCTATGGACAGCGTCTTCGAGGCTACACCTTC. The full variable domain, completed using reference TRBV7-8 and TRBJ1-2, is GAGVSQSPRYKVAKRGQDVALRCDPISGHVSLFWYQQALGQGPEFLTYFQNEAQLDKSGLPSDRFFAERPEGSVSTLKIQRTQQEDSAVYLCASSYGQRLRGYTFGSGTRLTVV.

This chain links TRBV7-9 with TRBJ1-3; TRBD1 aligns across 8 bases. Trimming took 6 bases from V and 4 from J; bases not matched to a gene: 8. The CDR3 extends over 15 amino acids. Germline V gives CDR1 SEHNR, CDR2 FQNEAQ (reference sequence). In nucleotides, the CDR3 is TGTGCCAGCAGTGGGACAGGCGGTGCAGGAAACACCATATATTTT. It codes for CASSGTGGAGNTIYF.

The CDR3 here is CASSYPGVSYEQYF. Written as DNA, the CDR3 is TGTGCCAGCAGCTACCCCGGGGTCTCCTACGAGCAGTACTTC. The rearrangement uses TRBV7-2 and TRBJ2-7; possibly TRBD2 for D (5 bases). CDR3 length: 14 residues. Germline CDR1 is SGHTA and CDR2 is FQGNSA. V was pared by 4 bases and J by 0 bases, with 10 bases between.

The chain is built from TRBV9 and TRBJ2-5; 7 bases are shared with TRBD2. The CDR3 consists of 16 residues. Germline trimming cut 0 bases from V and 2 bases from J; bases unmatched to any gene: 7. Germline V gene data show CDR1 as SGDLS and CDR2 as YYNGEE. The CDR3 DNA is TGTGCCAGCAGCGTAGGAGCTTGGCGGGAGCAAGAGACCCAGTACTTC. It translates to CASSVGAWREQETQYF.

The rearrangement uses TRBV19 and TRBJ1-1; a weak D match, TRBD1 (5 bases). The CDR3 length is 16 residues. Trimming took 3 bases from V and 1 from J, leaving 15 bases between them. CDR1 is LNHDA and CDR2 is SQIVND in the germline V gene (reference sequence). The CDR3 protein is CASSIPVGRANTEAFF. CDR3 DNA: TGTGCCAGTAGTATCCCCGTAGGCAGGGCGAACACTGAAGCTTTCTTT.

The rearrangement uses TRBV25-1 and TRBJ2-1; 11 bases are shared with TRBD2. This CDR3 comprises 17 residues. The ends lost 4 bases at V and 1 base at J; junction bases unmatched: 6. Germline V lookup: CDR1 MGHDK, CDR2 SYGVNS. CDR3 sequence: CASSGLAGGPSYNEQFF. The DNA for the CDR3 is TGTGCCAGCAGTGGGTTAGCGGGAGGGCCGTCCTACAATGAGCAGTTCTTC.

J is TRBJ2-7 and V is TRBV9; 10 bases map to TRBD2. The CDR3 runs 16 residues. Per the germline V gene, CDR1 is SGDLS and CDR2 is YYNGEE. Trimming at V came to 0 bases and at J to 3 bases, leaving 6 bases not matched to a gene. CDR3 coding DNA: TGTGCCAGCAGCGTAGCTGGGACTAGCGTAGGCTACGAGCAGTACTTC. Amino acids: CASSVAGTSVGYEQYF.

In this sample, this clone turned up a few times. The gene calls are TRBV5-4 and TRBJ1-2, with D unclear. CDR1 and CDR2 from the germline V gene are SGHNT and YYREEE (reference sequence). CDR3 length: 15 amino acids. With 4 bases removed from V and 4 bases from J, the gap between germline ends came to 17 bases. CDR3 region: CASSLREGLSYGYTF. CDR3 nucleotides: TGTGCCAGCAGCCTTCGGGAAGGGTTAAGCTATGGCTACACCTTC.

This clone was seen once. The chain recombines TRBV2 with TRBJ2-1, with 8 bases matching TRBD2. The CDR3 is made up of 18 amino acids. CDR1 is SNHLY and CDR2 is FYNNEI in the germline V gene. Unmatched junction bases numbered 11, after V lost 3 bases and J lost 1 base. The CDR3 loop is CASSDLFTGLGSYNEQFF. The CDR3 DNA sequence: TGTGCCAGCAGTGATCTATTTACGGGACTAGGTTCCTACAATGAGCAGTTCTTC.